Listed below are T cell receptor beta chains from one sample, sequenced in a study of T cells after yellow fever vaccination. TCRdb processed the 5' RACE reads anew with MiXCR; each CDR3 protein has one entry. Seen here are a few hundred thousand distinct CDR3 sequences, about 7.1% observed once, and the top ten hold approximately 0.87%. The input for sequencing was CD4+ T cells sorted from PBMCs, taken 15 days after the yellow fever booster vaccination. The receptors were gathered from a man under 40 who received the YFV17D yellow fever vaccine. Both conserved end residues are part of each CDR3. A D gene is named only where the DNA matches it firmly. Clone size is given for some rows only: seen once, a few or many times, or a class if the clone is expanded.

cdr3_nt cdr3_aa clone_size v_call d_call j_call
TGTGCCAGCAGCCAAGAACCCAGATTCCTAGCGGGGACCTACGAGCAGTACTTC CASSQEPRFLAGTYEQYF NA TRBV14 TRBD2 TRBJ2-7
TGTGCCTGGAGGACTAGCGGAACGTTCCTCTCCTACAATGAGCAGTTCTTC CAWRTSGTFLSYNEQFF NA TRBV30 TRBD2 TRBJ2-1
TGTGCCAGCAGCGAACGGGGGACCCAGTACTTC CASSERGTQYF many TRBV7-8 NA TRBJ2-5
TGTGCCAGCAGTCTGATAAGCGCAGAGACCCAGTACTTC CASSLISAETQYF few TRBV7-2 NA TRBJ2-5
TGCGCCAGCAGCTTTGGTAACACTGAAGCTTTCTTT CASSFGNTEAFF many TRBV5-1 NA TRBJ1-1
TGTGCCAGCAGCTCGGAACGGGATAGCACAGATACGCAGTATTTT CASSSERDSTDTQYF few TRBV12-3/TRBV12-4 NA TRBJ2-3
TGCAGTGCCACAGAGACTAGCGGCTACAATGAGCAGTTCTTC CSATETSGYNEQFF NA TRBV20-1 TRBD2 TRBJ2-1
TGTGCCAGCTCCAGGGGGGGCTCCTACGAGCAGTACTTC CASSRGGSYEQYF many TRBV12-3/TRBV12-4 NA TRBJ2-7
TGTGCCAGCAGCTTAGACCTCACAGATACGCAGTATTTT CASSLDLTDTQYF many TRBV7-8 NA TRBJ2-3
TGCGCCAGCAGCTCCTGGACTAAAACAGGGGCAGTCACTGAAGCTTTCTTT CASSSWTKTGAVTEAFF NA TRBV5-1 TRBD1 TRBJ1-1
TGCGCCAGCAGCTTGGCCAGGGGGTCCTACGAGCAGTACTTC CASSLARGSYEQYF NA TRBV5-1 TRBD1 TRBJ2-7
TGTGCCAGCAGCCCTAGCGGAAACACCGGGGAGCTGTTTTTT CASSPSGNTGELFF many TRBV7-2 TRBD2 TRBJ2-2
TGTGCCATCAGTGAGGGGTCCTACAATGAGCAGTTCTTC CAISEGSYNEQFF few TRBV10-3 NA TRBJ2-1
TGCAGTGCTAGAGGGACAGTAGATGAAGCTTTCTTT CSARGTVDEAFF few TRBV20-1 NA TRBJ1-1
TGTGCCAGCAGCTTTATCCCGGGACTAGCGTTCAGCTCCTACAATGAGCAGTTCTTC CASSFIPGLAFSSYNEQFF NA TRBV11-2 TRBD2 TRBJ2-1
TGTGCCAGCAGTTTAGGCAGGGGTAATGAAAAACTGTTTTTT CASSLGRGNEKLFF few TRBV27 NA TRBJ1-4
TGTGCCAGCAGCCCCCTGAGCGGGAGCGAGCAGTACTTC CASSPLSGSEQYF few TRBV3-1 TRBD2 TRBJ2-7
TGTGCCAGCAGCCGCAAGGGCAAGCGGGAAGTGGTGGGGCCGCAGTATTTT CASSRKGKREVVGPQYF many TRBV12-3/TRBV12-4 TRBD2 TRBJ2-3
TGTGCCAGCAGCTGGGACTCTAGCTCTGGAAACACCATATATTTT CASSWDSSSGNTIYF NA TRBV5-6 NA TRBJ1-3
TGTGCCTGGAGTCCAGGGTGGTACGAGCAGTACTTC CAWSPGWYEQYF NA TRBV30 NA TRBJ2-7
TGCGCCAGCACCCGGACTAGCGGGTCCCCAGATACGCAGTATTTT CASTRTSGSPDTQYF few TRBV5-1 TRBD2 TRBJ2-3
TGTGCCAGCAGTGATATAAGTGAGAGGGTCAATGAGCAGTTCTTC CASSDISERVNEQFF few TRBV25-1 NA TRBJ2-1
TGTGCCAGCAGTGGAGCAGTCGCCGTGAGGGAGCAGTACTTC CASSGAVAVREQYF few TRBV7-2 NA TRBJ2-7
TGCAGTGCCGATGAGCGGGACACAGATACGCAGTATTTT CSADERDTDTQYF few TRBV20-1 TRBD2 TRBJ2-3
TGTGCCAGCAGCTTAGCTAGGCAAGAGACCCAGTACTTC CASSLARQETQYF many TRBV7-2 NA TRBJ2-5